These T cell receptor beta chains were read from a single sample in a study of metastatic and nonmetastatic thyroid tumors. From the PCR reads, TCRdb re-called clones with MiXCR. Among 50,000 to 65,000 clones, approximately 17% were seen once, and the ten largest hold about 2.7%. The sequenced material came from blood. The receptors were gathered from a female donor with papillary thyroid cancer or a benign thyroid nodule (not recorded which). Some clones in this sample may be carry-over from other donors' samples. Each CDR3 is given with its conserved first and last residue. D genes are given only for firm matches. Clone size is shown for a subset of rows, as once, few, many or a class of expanded clone.

cdr3_aa	cdr3_nt	d_call	clone_size	v_call	j_call
CASIPIQGVGNEQFF	TGTGCCAGTATCCCAATACAGGGGGTTGGCAATGAGCAGTTCTTC	TRBD1	NA	TRBV11-2	TRBJ2-1
CSSSFPGPGRGYGHTF	TGTTCCAGCAGTTTCCCCGGGCCCGGACGAGGCTATGGCCACACCTTC	NA	few	TRBV28	TRBJ1-2
CASSKGREGVRMVSQYF	TGTGCCAGCAGTAAGGGCAGGGAGGGTGTCAGGATGGTGTCCCAGTACTTC	TRBD2	NA	TRBV6-1	TRBJ2-5
CASSPLGDGELFF	TGTGCCAGCAGTCCCTTAGGGGACGGGGAGCTGTTTTTT	NA	many	TRBV7-9	TRBJ2-2
CSARTGGERNQPQHF	TGCAGTGCTAGGACGGGCGGGGAGCGCAATCAGCCCCAGCATTTT	NA	many	TRBV20-1	TRBJ1-5
CATSLRDSTTDTQYF	TGTGCCACCAGTCTCCGGGACAGTACCACAGATACGCAGTATTTT	TRBD1	NA	TRBV15	TRBJ2-3
CASTWNLGGVHGYTF	TGTGCCAGCACCTGGAATTTGGGGGGCGTCCATGGCTACACCTTC	NA	many	TRBV5-5	TRBJ1-2
CASSDGRAGAEQFF	TGTGCCAGCAGTGACGGACGGGCGGGAGCTGAGCAGTTCTTC	TRBD2	many	TRBV6-4	TRBJ2-1
CAGSYSIAGGSYEKYF	TGTGCCGGCAGTTATAGTATAGCGGGAGGCTCCTACGAGAAGTACTTC	TRBD2	few	TRBV6-9	TRBJ2-7
CSARGIAGSYNEQSF	TGCAGTGCTAGAGGAATAGCGGGATCCTACAATGAGCAGTCCTTC	TRBD2	NA	TRBV20-1	TRBJ2-1
CASRRSGGRSTYTQYF	TGTGCCAGCAGGCGCTCGGGCGGGAGGAGCACATATACGCAGTATTTT	TRBD2	NA	TRBV27	TRBJ2-3
CATKQTSSNYEQYF	TGTGCCACCAAACAGACTAGCAGTAACTACGAGCAGTACTTC	TRBD2	few	TRBV2	TRBJ2-7
CAWSVLGTYEQYF	TGTGCCTGGAGTGTTCTGGGAACCTACGAGCAGTACTTC	NA	many	TRBV30	TRBJ2-7
CASKGGRAENQYF	TGTGCCAGCAAAGGAGGGAGGGCTGAGAACCAGTACTTC	TRBD2	few	TRBV2	TRBJ2-5
CASSLGKNTGELFF	TGTGCTAGCAGCTTAGGAAAGAACACCGGGGAGCTGTTTTTT	NA	many	TRBV7-7	TRBJ2-2
CASRGAWTGTMEQYF	TGTGCCAGCAGGGGAGCCTGGACAGGGACGATGGAGCAGTACTTC	TRBD1	few	TRBV6-1	TRBJ2-7
CASSIDGQPNTEAFF	TGTGCCAGCAGCATAGACGGACAGCCGAACACTGAAGCTTTCTTT	NA	many	TRBV7-3	TRBJ1-1
CASSARRPGQGVYYGYTF	TGTGCCAGCAGCGCCAGACGTCCGGGACAGGGAGTTTACTATGGCTACACCTTC	TRBD1	many	TRBV7-9	TRBJ1-2
CASSYLNEQFF	TGTGCCAGCAGTTATCTCAATGAGCAGTTCTTC	NA	NA	TRBV6-2/TRBV6-3	TRBJ2-1
CASSDTSGRNLDQFF	TGTGCCAGCAGCGATACTAGCGGGAGGAATCTTGATCAGTTCTTC	TRBD2	many	TRBV28	TRBJ2-1
CASKVHNEQFF	TGTGCCAGCAAGGTACACAATGAGCAGTTCTTC	NA	NA	TRBV6-1	TRBJ2-1
CASSSLVCYGYTF	TGTGCCAGCAGTTCACTGGTGTGCTATGGCTACACCTTC	NA	NA	TRBV27	TRBJ1-2
CASSLEPTNTEAFF	TGCGCCAGCAGCTTGGAACCAACGAACACTGAAGCTTTCTTT	NA	many	TRBV5-1	TRBJ1-1
CASSLEGQLYNEQFF	TGTGCCAGCAGTTTAGAAGGGCAGCTCTACAATGAGCAGTTCTTC	NA	many	TRBV12-3/TRBV12-4	TRBJ2-1
CASSFSQLNEQFF	TGTGCCAGCAGCTTTTCCCAACTGAATGAGCAGTTCTTC	NA	many	TRBV7-9	TRBJ2-1
CASSSHSGSDGQETQYF	TGTGCCAGCAGTTCTCATAGCGGGAGTGACGGGCAAGAGACCCAGTACTTC	TRBD2	many	TRBV28	TRBJ2-5
CASSLEGRARNTEAFF	TGTGCCAGCAGCTTAGAGGGGAGGGCCAGGAACACTGAAGCTTTCTTT	NA	many	TRBV7-3	TRBJ1-1
CASSPPWLKLAGAGYNEQFF	TGTGCCAGCTCACCGCCATGGCTTAAACTAGCGGGGGCGGGGTACAATGAGCAGTTCTTC	TRBD2	many	TRBV18	TRBJ2-1
CSARQGLSYNEQFF	TGCAGTGCTAGACAGGGACTATCCTACAATGAGCAGTTCTTC	TRBD2	NA	TRBV20-1	TRBJ2-1
CASRSGTNYEQYF	TGCGCCAGCAGATCCGGGACTAACTACGAGCAGTACTTC	TRBD2	medium-sized	TRBV10-2	TRBJ2-7
CSAMPPWTGDYERYF	TGCAGTGCTATGCCCCCCTGGACAGGGGACTACGAGCGGTACTTC	TRBD1	once	TRBV20-1	TRBJ2-7
CASSNWGGQETQYF	TGTGCCAGCAGCAACTGGGGGGGCCAGGAGACCCAGTACTTC	NA	many	TRBV7-8	TRBJ2-5
CSVEVNLGEQFF	TGCAGCGTCGAGGTAAACTTGGGTGAGCAGTTCTTC	NA	many	TRBV29-1	TRBJ2-1
CASSQDWAGDTGELFF	TGTGCCAGCAGCCAAGATTGGGCGGGAGACACCGGGGAGCTGTTTTTT	TRBD2	many	TRBV3-1	TRBJ2-2
CASSSPSGTDIQYF	TGTGCCAGTAGTAGCCCTAGCGGGACGGACATTCAGTACTTC	TRBD2	many	TRBV19	TRBJ2-4
CSAILVLRSTEAFF	TGCAGTGCTATCCTGGTCCTAAGGAGCACTGAAGCTTTCTTT	NA	NA	TRBV20-1	TRBJ1-1
CAWSIGLAGYNEQFF	TGTGCCTGGAGTATCGGACTAGCGGGCTACAATGAGCAGTTCTTC	TRBD2	many	TRBV30	TRBJ2-1
CASSTNLAGGTLDKQYF	TGTGCCAGCAGTACAAATCTAGCGGGGGGAACGTTGGATAAGCAGTATTTT	TRBD2	few	TRBV6-6	TRBJ2-3
CACRARITTDRGGGEAFF	TGTGCCTGCCGCGCCCGAATTACGACGGACAGGGGGGGTGGTGAAGCTTTCTTT	TRBD1	many	TRBV30	TRBJ1-1
CASSWATLQTGELFF	TGTGCCAGCAGCTGGGCCACTTTACAAACCGGGGAGCTGTTTTTT	NA	many	TRBV6-2/TRBV6-3	TRBJ2-2
CASSVQSAYEQYF	TGTGCCAGCAGCGTACAGTCAGCCTACGAGCAGTACTTC	NA	few	TRBV6-1	TRBJ2-7
CASTPGLVDNEQFF	TGTGCCAGCACCCCCGGTCTAGTCGACAATGAGCAGTTCTTC	NA	many	TRBV12-3/TRBV12-4	TRBJ2-1
CASSDEWQIEAFF	TGTGCCAGCAGTGATGAGTGGCAGATTGAAGCTTTCTTT	NA	many	TRBV6-1	TRBJ1-1
CASSLGTSNTEAFF	TGTGCCAGCAGCTTAGGGACGTCAAACACTGAAGCTTTCTTT	NA	many	TRBV7-3	TRBJ1-1
CASSTQWAYQQYF	TGTGCCAGCAGTACTCAGTGGGCCTACCAGCAGTACTTC	NA	few	TRBV28	TRBJ2-7
CASSRSSVQSAEQYF	TGTGCCAGCAGCCGGAGTAGCGTACAATCCGCCGAGCAGTACTTC	NA	many	TRBV3-1	TRBJ2-7
CAWTREVRNTIYF	TGTGCCTGGACCCGGGAAGTCAGAAACACCATATATTTT	NA	many	TRBV30	TRBJ1-3
CASSPLDSWTEAFF	TGTGCCAGTAGCCCCCTGGACTCATGGACTGAAGCTTTCTTT	NA	many	TRBV19	TRBJ1-1
CSARPGRGYNEQFF	TGCAGTGCTCGTCCGGGAAGGGGCTACAATGAGCAGTTCTTC	NA	NA	TRBV20-1	TRBJ2-1
CASSYSFQGGRYF	TGTGCCAGCAGTTACTCGTTCCAGGGGGGACGGTACTTC	NA	few	TRBV6-2/TRBV6-3	TRBJ2-7
CASSLSSVAGLEQYF	TGCGCCAGCAGCTTGAGCTCTGTTGCAGGGCTTGAGCAGTACTTC	NA	NA	TRBV5-1	TRBJ2-7
CASSEDLGLPYEQYF	TGTGCCAGCAGTGAAGATCTGGGTCTGCCCTACGAGCAGTACTTC	NA	many	TRBV2	TRBJ2-7
CASSPDSSEQYF	TGTGCCAGCTCACCAGACAGCTCCGAGCAGTACTTC	NA	NA	TRBV18	TRBJ2-7
CASSQVTLAGKETQYF	TGCGCCAGCAGCCAAGTAACGCTAGCGGGAAAAGAGACCCAGTACTTC	TRBD2	many	TRBV4-1	TRBJ2-5
CATRRDGPTDTQYF	TGTGCCACCAGAAGGGACGGACCCACAGATACGCAGTATTTT	NA	many	TRBV12-3/TRBV12-4	TRBJ2-3
CASSPWTRGKFDEQFF	TGTGCCAGCAGTCCCTGGACTAGAGGGAAGTTCGATGAGCAGTTCTTC	TRBD2	many	TRBV12-3/TRBV12-4	TRBJ2-1